This T cell receptor (beta chain) was identified during a study of T cell responses to AZD1222 COVID-19 vaccine. Whole-study context: Whether given at about 4 or about 12 weeks, second doses were pooled.

This clone was seen only once. Its antigen is unidentified. The method was immunoSEQ multiplex PCR; TCRdb's version includes in-frame clones alone and lacks a portion of them. Of 65,000 to 90,000 clones in the sample, roughly 90% were seen once. V lost 0 bases and J lost 5, with 10 bases in between. The CDR3 has 14 amino acids. Per germline, CDR1 LGHDT and CDR2 YNNKEL (reference sequence). Study observations and caveats: Donors in the cohort were predominantly white British and more often female, and clonal diversity was possibly underestimated. Unmutated regions of variants are reportedly targeted by nearly half of spike-specific TCRs. Spike regions recognized by vaccine-associated CD4 TCRs spanned the protein, led by 160-218 and 743-854.

The sample in question was peripheral blood, obtained on day 0 of AZD1222 vaccination. The rearrangement joins TRBV3-1 (or the pseudogene TRBV3-2) to TRBJ1-2, with a weak D call TRBD1 (5 bases). The receptor's source is an adult in good health. CDR3 in amino acids: CASSQDRATYGYTF. CDR3 sequence (DNA): TGTGCCAGCAGCCAAGACAGGGCGACTTATGGCTACACCTTC.